The 32 T cell receptor beta chains given below trace back to one sample, sequenced in a study of regulatory T cells in long-lasting Graves disease (dated by TCRdb to the early 2020s). Library construction relied on multiplex PCR. Sequenced using an Illumina HiSeq 4000. iRepertoire HTBI primers and Arm-PCR amplification of CDR3 regions were used to construct TCR beta libraries. TCRdb trimmed public reads at Q25 via fastp, called clones via MiXCR and kept in-frame beta chains. One record per CDR3 amino acid sequence lists the most common genes and DNA. The sample table records 510,000 or so distinct CDR3 sequences; 12% of these occur just once. The ten largest account for roughly 8.9% of the sample. The intended sense of this specimen's time point label: newly diagnosed GD, antithyroid drugs for less than 3 months. For both TCR sequencing and RNA sequencing, RNA was extracted from PBMCs using TRIzol.

These sequences were also reported in another study, on T cells in Graves' hyperthyroidism and ophthalmopathy.

Here the sequenced sample was peripheral blood mononuclear cells (PBMCs), taken at new diagnosis, from a patient treated with antithyroid drugs. These receptor sequences come from a woman in her 30s with Graves disease. Donor details come from another sample of the same person, matched by shared clones.

This clonotype came up many times. The V and J genes are TRBV2 and TRBJ1-2; D is perhaps TRBD1 (5 bases). Trimming cost V 2 bases and J 3 bases, with 7 bases left between them. From germline, CDR1 is SNHLY and CDR2 FYNNEI. The CDR3 is made up of 13 amino acids. CDR3 bases: TGTGCCAGCAGTGAACAGGGTTACTATGGCTACACCTTC. Amino acids: CASSEQGYYGYTF. The whole variable domain, remainder taken from reference TRBV2 and TRBJ1-2, is EPEVTQTPSHQVTQMGQEVILRCVPISNHLYFYWYRQILGQKVEFLVSFYNNEISEKSEIFDDQFSVERPDGSNFTLKIRSTKLEDSAMYFCASSEQGYYGYTFGSGTRLTVV.

This clonotype was seen at least ten times. The gene calls are TRBV10-3 and TRBJ1-1; 8 bases are a match to TRBD1. CDR1 and CDR2 (germline): ENHRY, SYGVKD. The length of the CDR3 is 17 residues. After removal of 10 bases from V and 0 bases from J, the junction contained 16 bases not matched to a gene. CDR3 sequence (DNA): TGTGCCACCCCGAGTACCGGGACAGGCACTATGAACACTGAAGCTTTCTTT. It yields the protein CATPSTGTGTMNTEAFF.

The sample holds many counts of this clonotype. The genes are TRBV4-1 and TRBJ1-4, with D tentatively TRBD1 (5 bases). The CDR3 totals 15 residues. V lost 0 bases to trimming and J lost 7 bases, with 12 bases between them. Germline CDR1 MGHRA, CDR2 YSYEKL. The CDR3: CASSQDPLGGEKLFF. The DNA of the CDR3 is TGCGCCAGCAGCCAAGATCCTCTTGGGGGTGAAAAACTGTTTTTT.

This clonotype has a count of ten or more. The chain links TRBV28 to TRBJ2-5, with 8 positions matching TRBD1. V lost 2 bases and J lost 9; bases outside the gene matches: 2. The CDR3 runs 12 residues. CDR1 is MDHEN, CDR2 SYDVKM, per germline. CDR3 region: CASSLEQGAQYF. In DNA form, the CDR3 reads TGTGCCAGCAGTTTAGAACAGGGGGCCCAGTACTTC.

To note about this clonotype: With a much larger clone just one base away, this may be a read error. This chain links TRBV5-1 with TRBJ2-3, with 7 bases identical to TRBD1. With 2 bases clipped from V and 10 bases from J, the junction kept 10 bases outside the gene matches. There are 14 residues in the CDR3. In germline, CDR1 is SGHRS, CDR2 YFSETQ. CDR3 amino acids: CASSFSDRTRPQYF. The CDR3 nucleotides read TGCGCCAGCAGCTTTTCGGACAGGACCCGACCGCAGTATTTT. Together with reference TRBV5-1 and TRBJ2-3, the CDR3 gives the full variable domain: KAGVTQTPRYLIKTRGQQVTLSCSPISGHRSVSWYQQTPGQGLQFLFEYFSETQRNKGNFPGRFSGRQFSNSRSEMNVSTLELGDSALYLCASSFSDRTRPQYFGPGTRLTVL.

The table lists this clonotype with many counts. The V call is TRBV11-2, the J call TRBJ2-1, with D tentatively TRBD2 (5 bases). The CDR3 consists of 15 residues. Per germline, CDR1 SGHAT and CDR2 FQNNGV. V was cut by 6 bases and J by 6 bases, with 18 bases left in between. In DNA form, the CDR3 reads TGTGCCAGCAGGCAACCGGGAAGTTCGAGCAATGAGCAGTTCTTC. It yields the protein CASRQPGSSSNEQFF.

This clonotype was seen a few times. The gene calls are TRBV5-8 and TRBJ2-1, with 10 bases lining up with TRBD1. Unmatched junction bases numbered 8, after V lost 5 bases and J lost 6 bases. This CDR3 has 15 amino acids. Germline lookup yields CDR1 SGHTS and CDR2 YDEGEE. The CDR3 nucleotides are TGTGCCAGCAGGGGTGGGACAGGGGATCTCAATGAGCAGTTCTTC. This translates into CASRGGTGDLNEQFF.

This clonotype was picked up many times. The chain has TRBV20-1 and TRBJ2-3; TRBD2 matches 9 bases. V was pared by 5 bases and J by 2 bases, with 5 bases of the junction left unmatched. Germline loops: CDR1 DFQATT, CDR2 SNEGSKA (reference sequence). The length of the CDR3 is 14 residues. The CDR3 bases are TGCAGTGCTGGACTAGCGACCTTCACAGATACGCAGTATTTT. It translates to CSAGLATFTDTQYF.

This clonotype is labeled medium-sized. The chain recombines TRBV20-1 with TRBJ1-6; no reliable D call. Germline lookup yields CDR1 DFQATT and CDR2 SNEGSKA (reference sequence). Trimming pared 4 bases from V and 7 bases from J, leaving 11 bases between. CDR3 length equals 13 residues. The CDR3 region has the DNA TGCAGTGCTACCTTAAGAGGGAATTCACCCCTCCACTTT. Residues: CSATLRGNSPLHF.

At least ten counts were recorded for this clonotype. The chain couples TRBV5-6 to TRBJ2-5, with 10 positions matching TRBD1. Losses at the gene ends were 4 bases for V and 2 bases for J; bases not matched to a gene: 2. The CDR3 totals 14 residues. Germline V gives CDR1 SGHDT, CDR2 YYEEEE. CDR3 amino acids: CASSPDRGQETQYF. The CDR3 DNA reads as TGTGCCAGCAGCCCGGACAGGGGGCAAGAGACCCAGTACTTC. Full variable domain (remainder filled in from reference TRBV5-6 and TRBJ2-5): DAGVTQSPTHLIKTRGQQVTLRCSPKSGHDTVSWYQQALGQGPQFIFQYYEEEERQRGNFPDRFSGHQFPNYSSELNVNALLLGDSALYLCASSPDRGQETQYFGPGTRLLVL.

This clonotype was detected many times. CDR3 amino acids: CASSYSLTDRSQETQYF. CDR3 nucleotides: TGTGCCAGCAGTTACTCCCTAACGGACAGGTCTCAAGAGACCCAGTACTTC. The chain recombines TRBV6-2 or TRBV6-3 with TRBJ2-5; 7 bases are a match to TRBD1. J lost 2 bases, V lost 0 bases, and 9 bases had no gene match. Looked up from germline, CDR1 is MNHEY and CDR2 is SVGEGT. The CDR3 has 17 amino acids.

At least ten counts were recorded for this clonotype. The J gene is TRBJ2-1, the V gene TRBV5-1; 7 bases agree with TRBD2. The length of the CDR3 is 14 residues. The ends lost 4 bases at V and 6 bases at J; junction bases unmatched: 7. CDR1 is SGHRS, CDR2 YFSETQ, per germline. In nucleotides, the CDR3 is TGCGCCAGCAGCCAGTTGGGCGGGGGCAATGAGCAGTTCTTC. Protein: CASSQLGGGNEQFF. The whole variable domain, filled in from reference TRBV5-1 and TRBJ2-1, reads KAGVTQTPRYLIKTRGQQVTLSCSPISGHRSVSWYQQTPGQGLQFLFEYFSETQRNKGNFPGRFSGRQFSNSRSEMNVSTLELGDSALYLCASSQLGGGNEQFFGPGTRLTVL.

This clonotype was counted many times. This rearrangement joins TRBV27 to TRBJ2-1; no firm D call. The V gene's germline CDR1 is MNHEY and CDR2 SMNVEV (reference sequence). This CDR3 region has 12 residues. Trimming removed 7 bases from V and 7 bases from J, with 11 bases in between. The CDR3 loop is CASNSPGNEQFF. The CDR3 nucleotides read TGTGCCAGCAACTCTCCCGGGAATGAGCAGTTCTTC.

This clonotype was seen repeatedly, ten times or more. The V gene is TRBV12-3 or TRBV12-4, the J gene TRBJ1-1; D remains unclear. CDR3 length: 16 amino acids. Trimming stripped 5 bases from V and 0 bases from J, with 16 bases between. The CDR3 spells CASSIGYSTMNTEAFF. The CDR3 DNA sequence: TGTGCCAGCAGTATAGGGTACTCGACAATGAACACTGAAGCTTTCTTT.

CDR3 in amino acids: CASSQSSDTQYF. The DNA of the CDR3 is TGTGCCAGCAGCCAATCTTCAGATACGCAGTATTTT. The chain employs TRBV7-9 and TRBJ2-3; no definite D call. Germline assignment: CDR1 SEHNR and CDR2 FQNEAQ (reference sequence). V lost 5 bases to trimming and J lost 4 bases, with 7 bases between them. The CDR3 runs to 12 residues.

In this sample, this clonotype turned up many times. The chain employs TRBV7-9 and TRBJ2-3; D might be TRBD2 (6 bases). The CDR3 runs to 16 residues. In germline, CDR1 is SEHNR, CDR2 FQNEAQ (reference sequence). The V gene lost 7 bases and the J gene lost 0 bases, with 17 bases spanning the gap. The DNA for the CDR3 is TGTGCCAGCACACCCTGGGCGGCGGGAAGCACAGATACGCAGTATTTT. This sequence encodes CASTPWAAGSTDTQYF. Together with reference TRBV7-9 and TRBJ2-3, the CDR3 gives the full variable domain: DTGVSQNPRHKITKRGQNVTFRCDPISEHNRLYWYRQTLGQGPEFLTYFQNEAQLEKSRLLSDRFSAERPKGSFSTLEIQRTEQGDSAMYLCASTPWAAGSTDTQYFGPGTRLTVL.

This clonotype was seen repeatedly, ten times or more. The CDR3 region is CASSFGGLGQPQHF. The DNA of the CDR3 is TGTGCCAGCAGCTTCGGGGGGTTAGGGCAGCCCCAGCATTTT. The chain links TRBV28 to TRBJ1-5; D is possibly TRBD1 (5 bases). Germline V gene data show CDR1 as MDHEN and CDR2 as SYDVKM. CDR3 length equals 14 residues. Trimming took off 6 bases at V and 7 bases at J, with 16 bases between the two ends.

The J gene is TRBJ1-2, the V gene TRBV20-1, with 7 positions matching TRBD1. This CDR3 is 17 amino acids long. Trimming at V came to 2 bases and at J to 2 bases, leaving 14 bases not matched to a gene. Per germline, CDR1 DFQATT and CDR2 SNEGSKA (reference sequence). CDR3 nucleotide sequence: TGCAGTGCTAGACCTCCCACAGGGGACAGTAGAAACTATGGCTACACCTTC. Encoded protein: CSARPPTGDSRNYGYTF.

Ten or more counts support this clonotype. The chain links TRBV14 to TRBJ1-1; D is uncertain. Trimming left V 4 bases short and J 2 bases short, with 5 bases between. The germline gives CDR1 SGHDN, CDR2 FVKESK. CDR3 length: 12 amino acids. In nucleotides, the CDR3 is TGTGCCAGCAGCCGACATAACACTGAAGCTTTCTTT. Translated: CASSRHNTEAFF.

This clonotype came up many times. The V gene is TRBV28, the J gene TRBJ2-2; no definite D call. The CDR3 covers 13 residues. Germline lookup yields CDR1 MDHEN and CDR2 SYDVKM. V lost 7 bases, J lost 1 base, and 7 bases lay in between. CDR3 sequence reads: CASNRQNTGELFF. CDR3 coding DNA: TGTGCCAGCAATCGACAGAACACCGGGGAGCTGTTTTTT.

This clonotype has a count of ten or more. The J gene is TRBJ2-7, the V gene TRBV7-9, with 9 bases identical to TRBD2. CDR3 length equals 16 residues. From germline, CDR1 is SEHNR and CDR2 FQNEAQ (reference sequence). Trimming at V came to 1 base and at J to 4 bases, leaving 8 bases not matched to a gene. In DNA form, the CDR3 reads TGTGCCAGCAGCTTAGTGTTGGCGGGAGGGCCGTACGAGCAGTACTTC. This gives the protein CASSLVLAGGPYEQYF.

This clonotype was observed a handful of times. This chain uses TRBV19 with TRBJ1-1, with D unresolved. V lost 4 bases, J lost 0 bases, and 6 bases lay in between. Germline V gene sequence: CDR1 LNHDA, CDR2 SQIVND (reference sequence). The length of the CDR3 is 13 residues. CDR3 coding DNA: TGTGCCAGTAGTAGTCGGATGAACACTGAAGCTTTCTTT. Protein sequence: CASSSRMNTEAFF.

This clonotype was recorded a few times. This chain uses TRBV7-6 with TRBJ2-5, with D perhaps given as TRBD1 or TRBD2 (5 bases each). Trimming removed 2 bases at V and 3 bases at J, with 16 bases between. The CDR3 extends over 16 amino acids. Germline CDR1 is SGHVS and CDR2 is FNYEAQ. As DNA, the CDR3 is TGTGCCAGCAGCTTATCGGGGCAGACCTGGGAAGAGACCCAGTACTTC. This gives the protein CASSLSGQTWEETQYF.

This clonotype was detected many times. DNA of the CDR3: TGTGCCAGCAGTGAACTAGCGGGAGTTGCCGAGCAGTACTTC. Amino acids: CASSELAGVAEQYF. The V call is TRBV25-1, the J call TRBJ2-7, with TRBD2 identical over 10 bases. This CDR3 region has 14 residues. Germline V gives CDR1 MGHDK, CDR2 SYGVNS. V lost 2 bases, J lost 6 bases, and 4 bases stayed unmatched.

This clonotype was recorded many times. The J gene is TRBJ1-4, the V gene TRBV27; the D gene is possibly TRBD1 (5 bases). In germline, CDR1 is MNHEY, CDR2 SMNVEV (reference sequence). The CDR3 covers 19 residues. V was trimmed by 3 bases and J by 7 bases, leaving 27 bases between them. The CDR3 here is CASSLFGMVGGLGGEKLFF. The CDR3 DNA sequence: TGTGCCAGCAGTTTGTTCGGGATGGTAGGCGGTCTTGGGGGTGAAAAACTGTTTTTT.

This clonotype was picked up many times. The rearrangement links TRBV20-1 to TRBJ2-7; D might be TRBD2 (6 bases). The germline V gene has CDR1 DFQATT and CDR2 SNEGSKA (reference sequence). Trimming pared 6 bases from V and 9 bases from J, leaving 27 bases between. The CDR3 length is 15 residues. CDR3 in DNA: TGCAGTGCCGCAGACTTGGCGGGACGGGTACGCCGGCAGTACTTC. Encoded protein: CSAADLAGRVRRQYF.

Ten or more counts support this clonotype. The genes are TRBV7-2 and TRBJ2-7; D gene ambiguous. The CDR3 has 14 residues. V was trimmed by 2 bases and J by 4 bases, leaving 12 bases between them. From germline, CDR1 is SGHTA and CDR2 FQGNSA. CDR3 sequence (DNA): TGTGCCAGCAGCTTATCGCGGACGTCATACGAGCAGTACTTC. Translated, it gives CASSLSRTSYEQYF. The variable domain in full, with the rest retrieved from reference TRBV7-2 and TRBJ2-7, is GAGVSQSPSNKVTEKGKDVELRCDPISGHTALYWYRQSLGQGLEFLIYFQGNSAPDKSGLPSDRFSAERTGGSVSTLTIQRTQQEDSAVYLCASSLSRTSYEQYFGPGTRLTVT.

This clonotype showed up many times. This chain joins TRBV18 and TRBJ2-5, with TRBD2 identical over 8 bases. The length of the CDR3 is 17 residues. Germline trimming cut 3 bases from V and 4 bases from J; bases unmatched to any gene: 13. Germline CDR1 KGHSH, CDR2 LQKENI. CDR3 sequence reads: CASSPIPVGTRGETQYF. The CDR3 DNA is TGTGCCAGCTCACCGATACCTGTAGGGACTAGAGGAGAGACCCAGTACTTC.

Notes on this clonotype: This sequence may be a read error, since a much larger clone differs from it by one base. The V gene is TRBV6-5, the J gene TRBJ2-7; D remains ambiguous. The CDR3 spans 14 residues. Germline-derived CDR1 and CDR2 are MNHEY and SVGAGI. CDR3 protein: CTSSYRRDSYEQYF. The DNA for the CDR3 is TGTACCAGCAGTTATCGGAGAGACTCCTACGAGCAGTACTTC.

On this clonotype: The junction departs from germline at one end; a sequencing error may be responsible. This sequence joins TRBV11-2 and TRBJ2-1; D might be TRBD1 or TRBD2, each matching 6 bases. Germline loops: CDR1 SGHAT, CDR2 FQNNGV. This CDR3 contains 17 residues. CDR3 sequence reads: CASSLASQGGGYNEQLF. For the CDR3, the DNA is TGTGCCAGCAGCTTAGCCTCACAGGGAGGAGGTTACAATGAGCAGCTCTTC.

This clonotype was counted ten times or more. The genes are TRBV5-1 and TRBJ2-5, with D perhaps given as TRBD1 or TRBD2 (5 bases each). Looked up from germline, CDR1 is SGHRS and CDR2 is YFSETQ. V gave up 5 bases and J gave up 1 base, with 15 bases separating them. The CDR3 has 15 amino acids. CDR3 nucleotide sequence: TGCGCCAGCAGTCCCGGGGCCGGACCCCAAGAGACCCAGTACTTC. Protein product: CASSPGAGPQETQYF. The whole variable domain, filled in from reference TRBV5-1 and TRBJ2-5, reads KAGVTQTPRYLIKTRGQQVTLSCSPISGHRSVSWYQQTPGQGLQFLFEYFSETQRNKGNFPGRFSGRQFSNSRSEMNVSTLELGDSALYLCASSPGAGPQETQYFGPGTRLLVL.

This clonotype was seen once. One junction end does not reproduce the germline sequence, and a read error may be involved. The chain has TRBV3-1 and TRBJ1-2; 12 nucleotides line up with TRBD1. The CDR3 is 14 residues long. The germline V gene encodes CDR1 LGHDT and CDR2 YNNKEL (reference sequence). This CDR3 reads CVSSRGQGASGYTF. The CDR3 DNA is TGTGTCAGCAGCCGGGGACAGGGGGCAAGTGGCTACACCTTC.